A selection of T cell receptor beta chains follows, all from one sample in a study. TCRdb analysed the RT-PCR reads with MiXCR anew, one entry per CDR3 protein. The table has hundreds of thousands of distinct CDR3 sequences, approximately 15% seen once; the top ten hold roughly 3.9%. Sequenced material: memory CD4+ T cells from blood. The receptors were gathered from a female donor in good health, serving as a healthy control. The CDR3 runs from the conserved cysteine through the conserved F or W. The order of the fields is clone size, J gene, V gene, D gene, CDR3 protein, CDR3 DNA. A D gene is named only where the DNA matches it firmly. Clone size is not always given. Where it is, it says once, few, many or a class for expanded clones.

few,TRBJ2-7,TRBV18,TRBD1,CASSPETGPYEQYF,TGTGCCAGCTCACCCGAGACAGGGCCCTACGAGCAGTACTTC
few,TRBJ1-5,TRBV28,TRBD1,CASTSPWDRDGNQPQHF,TGTGCCAGCACCTCCCCCTGGGACAGGGATGGCAATCAGCCCCAGCATTTT
few,TRBJ1-4,TRBV7-3,TRBD1,CASSLQGGVTNEKLFF,TGTGCCAGCAGCTTACAGGGGGGCGTCACTAATGAAAAACTGTTTTTT
-,TRBJ1-5,TRBV12-3/TRBV12-4,-,CASSRDRSSRGGNQPQHF,TGTGCCAGCAGTCGAGACAGGAGCTCCCGGGGTGGCAATCAGCCCCAGCATTTT
few,TRBJ2-7,TRBV7-6,-,CASSLSLAGGLGYEQYF,TGTGCCAGCAGCTTAAGTCTAGCCGGCGGGTTAGGGTACGAGCAGTACTTC
-,TRBJ1-5,TRBV6-1,-,CASSETGRDAKPQHF,TGTGCCAGCAGTGAAACTGGGCGGGACGCGAAGCCCCAGCATTTT
-,TRBJ2-6,TRBV4-1,-,CASSQEGGTYSGANVLTF,TGCGCCAGCAGCCAAGAAGGCGGGACCTACTCTGGGGCCAACGTCCTGACTTTC
many,TRBJ2-2,TRBV5-6,-,CASRPRGTGELFF,TGTGCCAGCAGACCCAGGGGCACCGGGGAGCTGTTTTTT
many,TRBJ2-7,TRBV7-8,-,CASSFDRNSYEQYF,TGTGCCAGCAGCTTTGACAGGAACTCCTACGAGCAGTACTTC
-,TRBJ2-3,TRBV12-3/TRBV12-4,TRBD1,CASTRTGAADTQYF,TGTGCCAGCACTAGGACAGGGGCGGCAGATACGCAGTATTTT
-,TRBJ1-2,TRBV28,-,CASSPLGFGYTF,TGTGCCAGCAGCCCCCTCGGGTTTGGCTACACCTTC
-,TRBJ2-1,TRBV27,-,CASRRQITYNEQFF,TGTGCCAGCAGACGACAGATAACCTACAATGAGCAGTTCTTC
many,TRBJ2-3,TRBV12-3/TRBV12-4,TRBD2,CASSFYLTGRSTDTQYF,TGTGCCAGCAGTTTCTATCTTACCGGGAGGTCAACAGATACGCAGTATTTT
few,TRBJ1-4,TRBV7-9,-,CASSLAGGVGEKLFF,TGTGCCAGCAGCTTAGCGGGGGGCGTAGGTGAAAAACTGTTTTTT
few,TRBJ2-2,TRBV9,-,CASSPPAGNTGELFF,TGTGCCAGCAGCCCTCCCGCGGGGAACACCGGGGAGCTGTTTTTT